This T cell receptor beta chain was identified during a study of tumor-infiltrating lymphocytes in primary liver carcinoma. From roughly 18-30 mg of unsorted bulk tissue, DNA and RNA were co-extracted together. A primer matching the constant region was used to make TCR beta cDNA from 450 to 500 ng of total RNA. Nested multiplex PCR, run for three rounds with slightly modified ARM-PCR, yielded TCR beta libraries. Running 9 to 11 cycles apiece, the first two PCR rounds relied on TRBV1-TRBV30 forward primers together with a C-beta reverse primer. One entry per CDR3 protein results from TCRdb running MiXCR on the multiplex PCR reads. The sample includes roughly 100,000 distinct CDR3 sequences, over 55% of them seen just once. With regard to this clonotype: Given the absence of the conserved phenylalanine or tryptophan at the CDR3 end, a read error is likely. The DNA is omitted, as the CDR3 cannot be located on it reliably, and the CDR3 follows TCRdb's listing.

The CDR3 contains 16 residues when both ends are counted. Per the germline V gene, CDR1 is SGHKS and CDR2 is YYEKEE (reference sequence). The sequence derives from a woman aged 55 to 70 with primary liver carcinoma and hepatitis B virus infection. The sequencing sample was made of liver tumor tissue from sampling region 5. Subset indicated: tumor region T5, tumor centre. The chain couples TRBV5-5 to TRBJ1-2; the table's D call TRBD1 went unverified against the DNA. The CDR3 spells CASSPTGTETNYGYSI.